The 22 T cell receptor beta chains given below trace back to one sample, sequenced in a study of blood T cell repertoires in COVID-19. Generated by immunoSEQ multiplex PCR, the TCRdb table keeps only in-frame clones and is missing some. The sample records hundreds of thousands of clones, roughly 87% being singletons. Sequencing was performed on PBMCs or T cells enriched from blood (not recorded which). The origin of the receptors is a woman under 30 with acute COVID-19.

J is TRBJ1-4 and V is TRBV25-1, with D uncertain. V was shortened by 4 bases and J by 1 base, with 7 bases between the two germline ends. This CDR3 spans 14 amino acids. Germline-derived CDR1 and CDR2 are MGHDK and SYGVNS. The CDR3 DNA reads as TGTGCCAGCAGTGGGGAGGGAACTAATGAAAAACTGTTTTTT. As protein: CASSGEGTNEKLFF. Looking up the rest from reference TRBV25-1 and TRBJ1-4 gives the full variable domain: EADIYQTPRYLVIGTGKKITLECSQTMGHDKMYWYQQDPGMELHLIHYSYGVNSTEKGDLSSESTVSRIRTEHFPLTLESARPSHTSQYLCASSGEGTNEKLFFGSGTQLSVL.

The V call is TRBV9, the J call TRBJ2-1; 8 nucleotides line up with TRBD2. This CDR3 is 13 amino acids long. Germline CDR1 and CDR2: SGDLS and YYNGEE. V was pared by 3 bases and J by 9 bases, with 5 bases of the junction left unmatched. DNA of the CDR3: TGTGCCAGCAGCGAACGGGGGGGCGGTGAGCAGTTCTTC. As protein: CASSERGGGEQFF.

V and J are TRBV4-3 and TRBJ2-1, with D unclear. The CDR3 has 16 residues. Between the trimmed V and J ends, which lost 0 bases and 6 bases, there was a span of 15 bases. From germline, CDR1 is LGHNA and CDR2 YSLEER. CDR3 DNA sequence: TGCGCCAGCAGCCAAGAAGAGGCGAGTCGTGGCAATGAGCAGTTCTTC. It yields the protein CASSQEEASRGNEQFF.

The chain carries TRBV28 and TRBJ2-3; D may be TRBD1 (7 bases). The germline V gene encodes CDR1 MDHEN and CDR2 SYDVKM. This CDR3 has 14 residues. V lost 5 bases, J lost 6 bases, and 15 bases lay in between. The CDR3 DNA follows: TGTGCCAGCAGTGGGGGGACAGCCGCGGATACGCAGTATTTT. Translating gives CASSGGTAADTQYF.

This chain joins TRBV4-3 and TRBJ1-2, with 7 bases fitting TRBD1. After removal of 4 bases from V and 1 base from J, the junction contained 6 bases not matched to a gene. The CDR3 has 15 residues. The germline gives CDR1 LGHNA, CDR2 YSLEER. The CDR3 nucleotides read TGCGCCAGCAGCCCCCGGGACAGAGATAACTATGGCTACACCTTC. As protein: CASSPRDRDNYGYTF.

This clone was found once. This chain connects TRBV19 to TRBJ1-4, with 9 bases that match TRBD1. J was trimmed by 2 bases and V by 7 bases; bases with no gene match: 5. CDR1 is LNHDA and CDR2 is SQIVND in the germline V gene (reference sequence). This CDR3 is built from 15 residues. The chain's CDR3 is CASNGQGITNEKLFF. The CDR3 DNA reads as TGTGCCAGTAACGGACAGGGGATCACTAATGAAAAACTGTTTTTT. Combining the CDR3 with reference TRBV19 and TRBJ1-4 gives the whole variable domain DGGITQSPKYLFRKEGQNVTLSCEQNLNHDAMYWYRQDPGQGLRLIYYSQIVNDFQKGDIAEGYSVSREKKESFPLTVTSAQKNPTAFYLCASNGQGITNEKLFFGSGTQLSVL.

This clone was seen more than once but under ten times. The CDR3 reads CASSPPTSGRSEQFF. The CDR3 DNA reads TGTGCCAGCAGTCCACCGACTAGCGGGAGGTCTGAGCAGTTCTTC. V gene TRBV28 combines with J gene TRBJ2-1; 13 bases are shared with TRBD2. Germline CDR1 MDHEN, CDR2 SYDVKM. V trimming: 5 bases; J trimming: 9 bases; junction bases outside the gene matches: 7. The CDR3 has 15 residues.

The sample holds one count of this clone. This chain uses TRBV10-3 with TRBJ1-1, with D hard to call. The CDR3 has 13 residues. Germline-derived CDR1 and CDR2 are ENHRY and SYGVKD. V was pared by 2 bases and J by 5 bases, with 9 bases between. The CDR3 DNA reads TGTGCCATCAGTGAGGGTTCGAGGACTGAAGCTTTCTTT. Its protein product is CAISEGSRTEAFF.

The chain joins TRBV30 to TRBJ1-5, with 9 positions matching TRBD1. The V segment lost 5 bases and the J segment 4 bases; nucleotides outside the gene matches: 9. Germline V gene sequence: CDR1 GTSNPN, CDR2 SVGIG (reference sequence). This CDR3 has 15 amino acids. CDR3 DNA sequence: TGTGCCTGGTCCCCGGGACAGGGTCCAAATCAGCCCCAGCATTTT. Translating it yields CAWSPGQGPNQPQHF.

This chain joins TRBV7-9 and TRBJ2-3, with TRBD1 matching 11 bases. With 3 bases clipped from V and 7 bases from J, the junction kept 9 bases outside the gene matches. Germline V gene sequence: CDR1 SEHNR, CDR2 FQNEAQ (reference sequence). The CDR3 runs to 16 residues. The CDR3 spells CASSLAGGQGENTQYF. The CDR3 DNA reads as TGTGCCAGCAGCTTGGCTGGGGGACAGGGGGAAAATACGCAGTATTTT.

The chain links TRBV9 to TRBJ1-4; TRBD1 is a possible D gene (6 bases). From germline, CDR1 is SGDLS and CDR2 YYNGEE. V lost 0 bases and J 5 bases, leaving 11 bases between the germline ends. The CDR3 spans 15 residues. The CDR3 is CASSVGEGGNEKLFF. For the CDR3, the DNA is TGTGCCAGCAGCGTAGGGGAGGGGGGAAATGAAAAACTGTTTTTT.

V gene TRBV5-4 combines with J gene TRBJ2-2, with 10 bases fitting TRBD1. The CDR3 extends over 15 amino acids. The V segment lost 4 bases and the J segment 3 bases; nucleotides outside the gene matches: 3. Germline assignment: CDR1 SGHNT and CDR2 YYREEE (reference sequence). As DNA, the CDR3 is TGTGCCAGCAGCCGACAGGGGGCTTACACCGGGGAGCTGTTTTTT. Residues: CASSRQGAYTGELFF.

V gene TRBV19 combines with J gene TRBJ1-1; 11 bases agree with TRBD1. Trimming at V came to 2 bases and at J to 4 bases, leaving 3 bases not matched to a gene. This CDR3 contains 15 residues. In germline, CDR1 is LNHDA, CDR2 SQIVND (reference sequence). For the CDR3, the DNA is TGTGCCAGTAGTATAAGTGGACAGGGGGCCACTGAAGCTTTCTTT. It encodes CASSISGQGATEAFF.

The chain combines TRBV3-1 (or the pseudogene TRBV3-2) with TRBJ2-3; the D gene is possibly TRBD2 (6 bases). The germline CDR1 and CDR2 sequences are LGHDT and YNNKEL (reference sequence). Trimming pared 2 bases from V and 6 bases from J, leaving 15 bases between. This CDR3 is 15 amino acids long. CDR3 loop: CASSQRRDGGDTQYF. In DNA, the CDR3 is TGTGCCAGCAGCCAACGGCGGGACGGGGGTGATACGCAGTATTTT.

V is TRBV4-1 and J is TRBJ2-1, with 10 bases that match TRBD1. The ends lost 6 bases at V and 6 bases at J; junction bases unmatched: 8. From germline, CDR1 is MGHRA and CDR2 YSYEKL. The CDR3 loop spans 15 amino acids. The CDR3: CASRAGTGVLNEQFF. In nucleotides, the CDR3 is TGCGCCAGCAGAGCCGGGACAGGGGTCCTCAATGAGCAGTTCTTC.

The chain links TRBV6-6 to TRBJ1-6, with D possibly TRBD1 on 5 matching bases. Germline V lookup: CDR1 MNHNY, CDR2 SVGAGI (reference sequence). With 7 bases removed from V and 13 bases from J, the gap between germline ends came to 17 bases. The CDR3 has 13 residues. The CDR3 bases are TGTGCCAGCATCCCACATGGGGGACTTCCCCTCCACTTT. Its translation is CASIPHGGLPLHF.

The rearrangement joins TRBV15 to TRBJ2-5; tentative D call: TRBD2 (6 bases). Germline V gene lookup returns CDR1 LNHNV and CDR2 YYDKDF (reference sequence). There are 16 residues in the CDR3. V was shortened by 1 base and J by 2 bases, with 14 bases between the two germline ends. CDR3 DNA sequence: TGTGCCACCAGCAGAGTAGGAGGGTCGGGGCAAGAGACCCAGTACTTC. Translation: CATSRVGGSGQETQYF.

The genes are TRBV27 and TRBJ1-1, with a tentative D call TRBD1 (6 bases). Germline V CDR1 and CDR2: MNHEY, SMNVEV (reference sequence). The CDR3 is 14 amino acids. Deletions cut 2 bases from V and 6 bases from J, with 13 bases between. For the CDR3, the DNA is TGTGCCAGCAGTTTAAATCCAGGGGTCCCTGAAGCTTTCTTT. It yields the protein CASSLNPGVPEAFF.

The rearrangement links TRBV19 to TRBJ2-7; perhaps TRBD2 as D (5 bases). The CDR3 consists of 12 residues. V lost 8 bases, J lost 6 bases, and 14 bases lay in between. CDR1 and CDR2 (germline): LNHDA, SQIVND (reference sequence). CDR3 DNA: TGTGCCAGTCAACCGCAGGCGGGCGAGCAGTACTTC. Translating gives CASQPQAGEQYF.

The gene calls are TRBV7-6 and TRBJ2-1; 8 nucleotides line up with TRBD1. After removal of 2 bases from V and 5 bases from J, the junction contained 11 bases not matched to a gene. The germline gives CDR1 SGHVS, CDR2 FNYEAQ. The CDR3 totals 17 residues. The CDR3 reads CASSLQGAGRHNNEQFF. CDR3 coding DNA: TGTGCCAGCAGCTTACAGGGGGCGGGTCGTCATAACAATGAGCAGTTCTTC. Supplemented by reference TRBV7-6 and TRBJ2-1, the full variable domain reads GAGVSQSPRYKVTKRGQDVALRCDPISGHVSLYWYRQALGQGPEFLTYFNYEAQQDKSGLPNDRFSAERPEGSISTLTIQRTEQRDSAMYRCASSLQGAGRHNNEQFFGPGTRLTVL.

The chain is built from TRBV11-3 and TRBJ2-5; tentatively, D is TRBD2 (5 bases). CDR1 and CDR2 (germline): SGHNT, YENEEA. The CDR3 length is 15 residues. V lost 3 bases and J lost 4, with 15 bases in between. CDR3 residues: CASSFGSGSGETQYF. The CDR3 DNA reads as TGTGCCAGCAGCTTTGGCTCTGGGAGCGGAGAGACCCAGTACTTC.

The rearrangement joins TRBV5-1 to TRBJ1-6; D possibly corresponds to TRBD1 (5 bases). The V end lost 0 bases, the J end lost 7 bases, and 17 bases lay between the germline ends. Germline lookup yields CDR1 SGHRS and CDR2 YFSETQ. The length of the CDR3 is 17 residues. CDR3 bases: TGCGCCAGCAGCTTGGAGGGTTGGGGCGTCGAGAATTCACCCCTCCACTTT. Protein sequence: CASSLEGWGVENSPLHF. The full variable domain, rest sourced from reference TRBV5-1 and TRBJ1-6, is KAGVTQTPRYLIKTRGQQVTLSCSPISGHRSVSWYQQTPGQGLQFLFEYFSETQRNKGNFPGRFSGRQFSNSRSEMNVSTLELGDSALYLCASSLEGWGVENSPLHFGNGTRLTVT.